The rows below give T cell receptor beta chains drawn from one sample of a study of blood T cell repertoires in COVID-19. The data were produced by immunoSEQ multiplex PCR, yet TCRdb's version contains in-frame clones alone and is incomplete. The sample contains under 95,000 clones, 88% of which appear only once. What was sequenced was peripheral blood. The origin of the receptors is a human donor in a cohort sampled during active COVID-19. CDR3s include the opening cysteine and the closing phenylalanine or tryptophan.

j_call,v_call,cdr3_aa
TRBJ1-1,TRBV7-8,CASSPSYRRQSLNTEAFF
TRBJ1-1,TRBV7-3,CASSSQGNTEAFF
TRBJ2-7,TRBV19,CASSKGTSGSYEQYF
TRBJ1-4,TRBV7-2,CASSLEAPRGPEKLFF
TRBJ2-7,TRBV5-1,CASGQGSSYEQYF
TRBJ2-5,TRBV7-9,CASSETSGRVGETQYF
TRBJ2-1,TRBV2,CASRRGLATYNEQFF
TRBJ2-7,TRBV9,CASSVGPAYEQYF
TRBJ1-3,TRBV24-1,CATSHSGSGNTIYF
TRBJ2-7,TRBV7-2,CASSIGTGDFEQYF
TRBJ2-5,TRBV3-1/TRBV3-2,CASSQTGTSGSETQYF
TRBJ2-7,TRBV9,CASSLTVGPPGEQYF
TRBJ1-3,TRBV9,CASTKSAGDLSGSGNTIYF
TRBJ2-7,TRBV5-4,CASSPRTSGAYEQYF
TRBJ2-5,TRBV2,CASSVGAGADQETQYF
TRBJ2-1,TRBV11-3,CASSLVPGGKGSYNEQFF
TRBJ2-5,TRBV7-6,CASSFASGETQYF
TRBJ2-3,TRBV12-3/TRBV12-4,CASSQGLDTQYF
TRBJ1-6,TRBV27,CASSFQNSPLHF
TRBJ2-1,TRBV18,CASSPSGGYEQFF
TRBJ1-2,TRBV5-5,CASSFNGGADYGYTF
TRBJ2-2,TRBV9,CASSDPRLAGRVDTGELFF
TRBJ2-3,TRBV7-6,CASSLVLAGATDTQYF
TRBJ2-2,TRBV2,CASFRNSATGELFF
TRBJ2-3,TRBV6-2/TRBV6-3,CASSSNTSVSTDTQYF
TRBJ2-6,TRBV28,CASSKRTDTSGANVLTF
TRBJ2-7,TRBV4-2,CASSQEAGQGYEQYF
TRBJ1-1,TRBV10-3,CAISGGAYTEAFF
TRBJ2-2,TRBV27,CASSSRDEGNTGELFF
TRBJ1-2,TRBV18,CASSPPGQIYGYTF
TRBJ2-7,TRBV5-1,CASRFSLTGDYEQYF